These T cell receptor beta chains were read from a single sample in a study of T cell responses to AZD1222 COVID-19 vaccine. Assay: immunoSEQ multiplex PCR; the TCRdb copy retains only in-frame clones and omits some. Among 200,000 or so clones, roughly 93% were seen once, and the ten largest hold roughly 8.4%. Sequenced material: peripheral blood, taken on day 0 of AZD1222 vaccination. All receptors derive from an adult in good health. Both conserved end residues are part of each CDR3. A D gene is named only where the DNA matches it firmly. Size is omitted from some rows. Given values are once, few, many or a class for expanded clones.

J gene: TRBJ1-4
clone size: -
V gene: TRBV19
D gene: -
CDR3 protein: CASSGGGWEKLFF
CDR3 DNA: TGTGCCAGTAGTGGCGGGGGCTGGGAAAAACTGTTTTTT

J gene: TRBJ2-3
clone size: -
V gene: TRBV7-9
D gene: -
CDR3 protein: CASWGLPDTQYF
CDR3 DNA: TGTGCCAGCTGGGGACTTCCAGATACGCAGTATTTT

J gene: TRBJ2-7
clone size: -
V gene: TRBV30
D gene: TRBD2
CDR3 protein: CAWSIGGGREQYF
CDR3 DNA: TGTGCCTGGAGTATCGGGGGAGGGCGCGAGCAGTACTTC

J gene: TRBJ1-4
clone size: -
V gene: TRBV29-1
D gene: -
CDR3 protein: CSVTWGLREKLFF
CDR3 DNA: TGCAGCGTGACATGGGGGCTGCGAGAAAAACTGTTTTTT

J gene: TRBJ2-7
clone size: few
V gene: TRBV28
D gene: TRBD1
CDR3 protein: CASSRQGTYEQYF
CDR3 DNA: TGTGCCAGCAGCCGACAGGGGACCTACGAGCAGTACTTC

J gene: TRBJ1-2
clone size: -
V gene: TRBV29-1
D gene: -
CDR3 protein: CSVGPEGGSHGYTF
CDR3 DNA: TGCAGCGTTGGGCCGGAGGGGGGGAGTCATGGCTACACCTTC

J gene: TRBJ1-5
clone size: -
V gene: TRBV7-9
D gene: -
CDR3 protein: CASSLGPDYSGVYF
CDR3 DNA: TGTGCCAGCAGCTTAGGGCCCGACTACTCCGGGGTATATTTT

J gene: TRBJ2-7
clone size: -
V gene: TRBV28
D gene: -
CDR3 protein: CASKSGVKIYEQYF
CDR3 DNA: TGTGCCAGCAAATCAGGGGTGAAAATCTACGAGCAGTACTTC

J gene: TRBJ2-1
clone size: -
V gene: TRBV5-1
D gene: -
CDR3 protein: CASSLAGGNNEQFF
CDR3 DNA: TGCGCCAGCAGCTTGGCAGGGGGGAATAATGAGCAGTTCTTC

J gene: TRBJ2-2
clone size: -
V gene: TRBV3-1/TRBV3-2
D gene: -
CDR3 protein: CASSQELMNTGELFF
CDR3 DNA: TGTGCCAGCAGCCAAGAATTGATGAACACCGGGGAGCTGTTTTTT

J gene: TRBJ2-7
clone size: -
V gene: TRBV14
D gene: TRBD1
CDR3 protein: CASSQGFYRGYEQYF
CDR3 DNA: TGTGCCAGCAGCCAGGGTTTTTACAGGGGCTACGAGCAGTACTTC

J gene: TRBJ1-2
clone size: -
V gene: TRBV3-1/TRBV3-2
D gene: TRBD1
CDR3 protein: CASSQTGRINGYTF
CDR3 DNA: TGTGCCAGCAGCCAGACAGGGCGAATTAATGGCTACACCTTC

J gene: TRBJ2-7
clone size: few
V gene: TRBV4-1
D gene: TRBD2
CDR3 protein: CASSQDWGGWPRNYEQYF
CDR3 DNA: TGCGCCAGCAGCCAAGATTGGGGGGGATGGCCAAGAAACTACGAGCAGTACTTC

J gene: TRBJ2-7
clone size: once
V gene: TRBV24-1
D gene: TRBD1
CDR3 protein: CATSSRDRPSYEQYF
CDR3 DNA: TGTGCCACCAGTTCTCGGGACAGGCCTTCCTACGAGCAGTACTTC

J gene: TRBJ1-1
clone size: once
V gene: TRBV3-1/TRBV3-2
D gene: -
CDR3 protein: CASSQGLQETEAFF
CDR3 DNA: TGTGCCAGCAGCCAAGGGTTGCAGGAGACTGAAGCTTTCTTT

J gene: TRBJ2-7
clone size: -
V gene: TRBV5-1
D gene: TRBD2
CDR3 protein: CASSFPGGSSYEQYF
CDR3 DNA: TGCGCCAGCAGTTTCCCGGGAGGTAGCTCCTACGAGCAGTACTTC

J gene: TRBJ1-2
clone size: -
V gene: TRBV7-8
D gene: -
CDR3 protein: CASSGLQGLYGYTF
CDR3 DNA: TGTGCCAGCAGCGGACTACAGGGTCTCTATGGCTACACCTTC

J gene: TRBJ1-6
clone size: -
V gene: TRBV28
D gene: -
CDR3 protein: CASSSLLGNNSPLHF
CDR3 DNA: TGTGCCAGCAGTAGCCTCTTGGGGAATAATTCACCCCTCCACTTT

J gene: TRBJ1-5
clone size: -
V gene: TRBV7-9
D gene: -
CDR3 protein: CASSLADQPQHF
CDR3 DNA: TGTGCCAGCAGCTTAGCGGATCAGCCCCAGCATTTT

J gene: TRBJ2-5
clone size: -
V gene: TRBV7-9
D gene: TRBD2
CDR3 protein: CASSLTGAGGWLETQYF
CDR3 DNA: TGTGCCAGCAGCTTAACCGGGGCGGGAGGATGGTTGGAGACCCAGTACTTC

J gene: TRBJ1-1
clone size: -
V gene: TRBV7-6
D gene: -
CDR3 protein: CASSSLENTEAFF
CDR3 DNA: TGTGCCAGCAGCTCTCTGGAGAACACTGAAGCTTTCTTT

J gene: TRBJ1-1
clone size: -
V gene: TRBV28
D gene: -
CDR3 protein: CASRMVTEAFF
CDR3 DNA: TGTGCCAGCAGAATGGTCACTGAAGCTTTCTTT

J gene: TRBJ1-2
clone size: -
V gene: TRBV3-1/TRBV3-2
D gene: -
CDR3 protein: CASSQERTVYGYTF
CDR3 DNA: TGTGCCAGCAGCCAAGAACGGACAGTCTATGGCTACACCTTC

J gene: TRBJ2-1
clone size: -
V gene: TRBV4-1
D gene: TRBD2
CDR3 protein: CASSQGLAGYNEQFF
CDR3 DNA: TGCGCCAGCAGCCAAGGGCTAGCGGGATACAATGAGCAGTTCTTC

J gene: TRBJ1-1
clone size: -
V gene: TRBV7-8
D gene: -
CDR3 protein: CASSLVAPGLTEAFF
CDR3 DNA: TGTGCCAGCAGCTTAGTTGCACCCGGGCTCACTGAAGCTTTCTTT

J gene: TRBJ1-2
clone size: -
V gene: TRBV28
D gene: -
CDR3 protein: CASSEAAGNYGYTF
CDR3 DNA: TGTGCCAGCAGTGAAGCGGCAGGGAACTATGGCTACACCTTC

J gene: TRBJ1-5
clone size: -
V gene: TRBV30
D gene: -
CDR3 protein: CAWSHGGEPGHF
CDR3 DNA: TGTGCCTGGAGTCATGGCGGGGAACCGGGGCATTTT

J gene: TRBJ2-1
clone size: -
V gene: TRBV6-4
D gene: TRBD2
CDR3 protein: CASSLLAGGSFEQFF
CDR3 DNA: TGTGCCAGCAGTCTGCTAGCGGGAGGGTCATTTGAGCAGTTCTTC

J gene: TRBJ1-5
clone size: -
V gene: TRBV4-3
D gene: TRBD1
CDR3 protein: CASSQDSGGSNQPQHF
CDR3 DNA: TGCGCCAGCAGCCAAGATTCAGGGGGTAGCAATCAGCCCCAGCATTTT

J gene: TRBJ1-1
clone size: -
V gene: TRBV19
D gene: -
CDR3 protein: CASSIDLGVGTEAFF
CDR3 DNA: TGTGCCAGTAGTATAGATCTCGGGGTGGGGACTGAAGCTTTCTTT

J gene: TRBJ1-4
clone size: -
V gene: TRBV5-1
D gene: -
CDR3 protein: CASSPQASGFNEKLFF
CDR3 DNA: TGCGCCAGCAGCCCCCAGGCGTCGGGGTTTAATGAAAAACTGTTTTTT

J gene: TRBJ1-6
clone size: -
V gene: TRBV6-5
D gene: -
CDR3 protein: CASTLGLNSPLHF
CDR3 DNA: TGTGCCAGCACCCTGGGGTTGAATTCACCCCTCCACTTT

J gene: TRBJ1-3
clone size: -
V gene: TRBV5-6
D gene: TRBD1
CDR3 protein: CASSKGQGISGNTIYF
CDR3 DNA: TGTGCCAGCAGCAAGGGACAGGGGATCTCTGGAAACACCATATATTTT